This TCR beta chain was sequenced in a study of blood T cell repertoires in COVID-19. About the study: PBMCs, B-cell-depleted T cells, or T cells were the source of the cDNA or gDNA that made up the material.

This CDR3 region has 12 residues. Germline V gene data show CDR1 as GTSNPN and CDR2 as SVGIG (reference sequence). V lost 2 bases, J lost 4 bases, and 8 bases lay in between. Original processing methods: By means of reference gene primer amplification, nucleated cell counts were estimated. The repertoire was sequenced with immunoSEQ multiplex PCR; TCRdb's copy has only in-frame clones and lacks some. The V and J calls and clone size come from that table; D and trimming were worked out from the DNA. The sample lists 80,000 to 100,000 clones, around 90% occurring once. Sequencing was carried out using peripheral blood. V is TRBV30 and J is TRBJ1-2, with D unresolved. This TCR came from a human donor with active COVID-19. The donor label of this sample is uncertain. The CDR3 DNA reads TGTGCCTGGAGTTTACGAGGCTATGGCTACACCTTC. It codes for CAWSLRGYGYTF.